This TCR beta chain comes out of a study of tumor T cells in aggressive B-cell lymphoma. TCRdb's table, derived via immunoSEQ multiplex PCR, lists solely in-frame clones and lacks some. The sample shows around 600 clones, approximately 85% of them seen only once. Sequenced sample: tumor tissue. The clonotype originates from an adult with diffuse large B cell lymphoma.

DNA of the CDR3: TGTGCCAGCAGCCGACTAGCGGGGTCACCAGAGACCCAGTACTTC. Translating it yields CASSRLAGSPETQYF. This rearrangement joins TRBV5-6 to TRBJ2-5; 11 bases fit TRBD2. Germline trimming cut 4 bases from V and 4 bases from J; bases unmatched to any gene: 6. Per germline, CDR1 SGHDT and CDR2 YYEEEE. The CDR3 has 15 amino acids. The variable domain in full, completed from reference TRBV5-6 and TRBJ2-5, reads DAGVTQSPTHLIKTRGQQVTLRCSPKSGHDTVSWYQQALGQGPQFIFQYYEEEERQRGNFPDRFSGHQFPNYSSELNVNALLLGDSALYLCASSRLAGSPETQYFGPGTRLLVL.